A single sample is the source of the 30 T cell receptor beta chains below, sequenced in a study of read filtering for tumor transcriptome and immune sequencing. The library was built from about 400 ng RNA with molecular barcoded adaptors for alpha/delta and beta/gamma chains. One entry per CDR3 protein, called by TCRdb with MiXCR from the reads. The data contain about 58,000 distinct CDR3 sequences, around 12% of them seen just once; the ten biggest clones take up around 15%. The sample consisted of a population of CD138-negative cells sorted from bone marrow. The source of these receptors is a donor at least 40 years old with multiple myeloma.

V and J are TRBV7-9 and TRBJ2-7; 9 bases map to TRBD2. This CDR3 region has 15 residues. After removal of 4 bases from V and 6 bases from J, the junction contained 10 bases not matched to a gene. The germline gives CDR1 SEHNR, CDR2 FQNEAQ (reference sequence). CDR3 sequence reads: CASSSLTGLASEQYF. The CDR3 DNA is TGTGCCAGCAGCTCCCTAACGGGACTAGCATCCGAGCAGTACTTC.

The table lists this clonotype with many counts. This chain uses TRBV5-8 with TRBJ2-5; D is undetermined. CDR1 SGHTS and CDR2 YDEGEE come from the germline V gene. This CDR3 is 12 amino acids long. V lost 4 bases to trimming and J lost 7 bases, with 11 bases between them. CDR3 DNA: TGTGCCAGCAGCCTCCAGTCCGGGACCCAGTACTTC. Protein: CASSLQSGTQYF.

A few counts support this clonotype. This chain connects TRBV3-1 to TRBJ2-7; D gene ambiguous. CDR3 length: 12 amino acids. V was pared by 3 bases and J by 10 bases, with 13 bases between. Germline lookup yields CDR1 LGHDT and CDR2 YNNKEL (reference sequence). The CDR3 region has the DNA TGTGCCAGCAGCCAGACCAAAGACGGACAGTACTTC. Translation gives CASSQTKDGQYF.

This clonotype has more than one count but fewer than ten. J is TRBJ2-7 and V is TRBV19, with a tentative D call TRBD1 (6 bases). Germline V gene data show CDR1 as LNHDA and CDR2 as SQIVND (reference sequence). Between the trimmed V and J ends, which lost 5 bases and 0 bases, there was a span of 11 bases. The length of the CDR3 is 14 residues. CDR3 region: CASSPDSLSYEQYF. For the CDR3, the DNA is TGTGCCAGTAGTCCGGACAGCCTCTCCTACGAGCAGTACTTC.

This clonotype was seen many times. This chain links TRBV3-1 with TRBJ1-1; D remains ambiguous. Looked up from germline, CDR1 is LGHDT and CDR2 is YNNKEL (reference sequence). The CDR3 sequence is 13 residues long. V was trimmed by 1 base and J by 4 bases, leaving 7 bases between them. The CDR3 loop reads CASSQGAGTEAFF. Written as DNA, the CDR3 is TGTGCCAGCAGCCAAGGGGCAGGCACTGAAGCTTTCTTT.

This clonotype showed up many times. J is TRBJ2-2 and V is TRBV5-1, with TRBD1 as a possible D gene (6 bases). CDR3 length equals 16 residues. Germline loops: CDR1 SGHRS, CDR2 YFSETQ. Trimming cost V 2 bases and J 1 base, with 12 bases left between them. The CDR3 region is CASSLTGTRNTGELFF. The DNA of the CDR3 is TGCGCCAGCAGCTTAACCGGGACACGGAACACCGGGGAGCTGTTTTTT.

Remarks on this clonotype: At one end the junction does not follow the germline gene, possibly because of a read error. The rearrangement joins TRBV20-1 to TRBJ2-3; 7 nucleotides align to TRBD1. CDR3 length: 14 residues. CDR1 and CDR2 (germline): DFQATT, SNEGSKA (reference sequence). In DNA form, the CDR3 reads TGCAGCGCTACCCCTGGGACAGGCACAGATACGCAGTATTTT. This encodes CSATPGTGTDTQYF.

This clonotype was picked up many times. This may stem from a read error, because a much larger clone lies one nucleotide away. This rearrangement joins TRBV7-2 to TRBJ2-1; 13 bases fit TRBD2. The CDR3 runs 16 residues. Germline-derived CDR1 and CDR2 are SGHTA and FQGNSA. The CDR3 DNA reads TGTGCCAGCAGCTCCAGGACTAGCGGGGGCTACAATGAGCAGCTCTTC. It is translated as CASSSRTSGGYNEQLF. Based on the CDR3 plus reference TRBV7-2 and TRBJ2-1, the full variable domain is GAGVSQSPSNKVTEKGKDVELRCDPISGHTALYWYRQSLGQGLEFLIYFQGNSAPDKSGLPSDRFSAERTGGSVSTLTIQRTQQEDSAVYLCASSSRTSGGYNEQLFGPGTRLTVL.

Details on this clonotype: A much larger clone sits a single nucleotide away, making a read error possible. The chain links TRBV19 to TRBJ2-2; 9 bases match TRBD1. Germline V gene data show CDR1 as LNHDA and CDR2 as SQIVND (reference sequence). This CDR3 is built from 18 residues. The CDR3: CTSSTGTGQPANTGELFF. For the CDR3, the DNA is TGTACCAGTAGTACCGGGACAGGGCAGCCCGCGAACACCGGGGAGCTGTTTTTT.

As to this clonotype: A much larger clone differs from this one at a single base, so this may be a read error. The J gene is TRBJ2-5, the V gene TRBV12-5, with TRBD1 matching over 10 bases. The germline CDR1 and CDR2 sequences are LGHNT and FRNRAP. The CDR3 is 15 residues long. J lost 5 bases, V lost 5 bases, and 8 bases had no gene match. The CDR3 sequence: CASGPGTGAEETQYF. In DNA form, the CDR3 reads TGTGCTAGTGGTCCCGGGACAGGGGCGGAGGAGACCCAGTACTTC.

This clonotype was detected ten times or more. The V and J genes are TRBV5-1 and TRBJ1-5, with D perhaps TRBD1 (5 bases). The ends were cut back, 4 bases at V and 2 bases at J, with 10 bases in the middle. Germline CDR1 and CDR2: SGHRS and YFSETQ. The CDR3 has 14 residues. The CDR3 region is CASSAWGGNQPQHF. The CDR3 bases are TGCGCCAGCAGCGCCTGGGGGGGCAATCAGCCCCAGCATTTT.

This clonotype was recorded at least ten times. V is TRBV6-6 and J is TRBJ2-3; 13 positions agree with TRBD2. V lost 6 bases to trimming and J lost 1 base; unmatched junction nucleotides: 7. Germline V lookup: CDR1 MNHNY, CDR2 SVGAGI (reference sequence). This CDR3 contains 17 residues. CDR3 protein: CASRTPGTSGGTDTQYF. The CDR3 bases are TGTGCCAGCAGAACCCCCGGGACTAGCGGGGGCACAGATACGCAGTATTTT.

This clonotype was seen repeatedly, ten times or more. The rearrangement joins TRBV11-1 to TRBJ2-1; D possibly corresponds to TRBD2 (6 bases). The germline CDR1 and CDR2 sequences are SGHAT and FQDESV (reference sequence). CDR3 size: 15 residues. The ends were cut back, 7 bases at V and 3 bases at J, with 16 bases in the middle. The DNA of the CDR3 is TGTGCCAGCAACCTGGGCCGAGCGGGCTACAATGAGCAGTTCTTC. It specifies CASNLGRAGYNEQFF. The complete variable domain, with remaining parts taken from reference TRBV11-1 and TRBJ2-1, reads EAEVAQSPRYKITEKSQAVAFWCDPISGHATLYWYRQILGQGPELLVQFQDESVVDDSQLPKDRFSAERLKGVDSTLKIQPAELGDSAMYLCASNLGRAGYNEQFFGPGTRLTVL.

This clonotype was seen repeatedly, ten times or more. The germline gene is not matched at one end of the junction; a read error may be the cause. The chain uses TRBV11-1 and TRBJ2-1, with unresolved D. CDR1 is SGHAT and CDR2 is FQDESV in the germline V gene (reference sequence). The CDR3 covers 13 residues. The CDR3 DNA reads TGTGCCAGCCGCTTAGACAATTCCAATGAGCAGTTCTTC. It encodes CASRLDNSNEQFF.

This chain connects TRBV4-1 to TRBJ2-7, with 11 bases identical to TRBD2. Per the germline V gene, CDR1 is MGHRA and CDR2 is YSYEKL. This CDR3 is 18 amino acids long. J gave up 0 bases and V 1 base, and 8 bases lay outside the gene matches. The CDR3 DNA follows: TGCGCCAGCAGCCAAGGACGACTAGCGGGGTTGAGCTCCTACGAGCAGTACTTC. Protein product: CASSQGRLAGLSSYEQYF.

This clonotype has more than one count but fewer than ten. The gene calls are TRBV15 and TRBJ1-1; D is ambiguous. The CDR3 has 12 amino acids. Trimming shortened V by 1 base and J by 11 bases, and 11 bases separated the two germline ends. Germline V gene data show CDR1 as LNHNV and CDR2 as YYDKDF (reference sequence). For the CDR3, the DNA is TGTGCCACCAGCAGAGTATTGGGCGGGGCTTTCTTT. Translating it yields CATSRVLGGAFF.

This clonotype was seen at least ten times. The rearrangement uses TRBV5-6 and TRBJ1-1; D gene uncertain. Trimming removed 0 bases from V and 0 bases from J, with 3 bases in between. Germline-derived CDR1 and CDR2 are SGHDT and YYEEEE. This CDR3 is 13 amino acids long. The CDR3 DNA reads as TGTGCCAGCAGCTTGGTAATGAACACTGAAGCTTTCTTT. It codes for CASSLVMNTEAFF.

This clonotype has only a few counts. The genes are TRBV9 and TRBJ2-3; no reliable D call. The CDR3 runs to 12 residues. Deletions cut 8 bases from V and 3 bases from J, with 10 bases between. Germline V gene data show CDR1 as SGDLS and CDR2 as YYNGEE. The DNA for the CDR3 is TGTGCCAGTTCGCGTGGGACAGATACGCAGTATTTT. Its protein is CASSRGTDTQYF.

This clonotype was detected many times. The chain employs TRBV5-1 and TRBJ2-7; 8 bases are a match to TRBD1. J was trimmed by 0 bases and V by 4 bases; bases with no gene match: 3. This CDR3 has 14 residues. Germline loops: CDR1 SGHRS, CDR2 YFSETQ. CDR3 protein: CASSLGQGSYEQYF. The CDR3 region has the DNA TGCGCCAGCAGCCTCGGACAGGGCTCCTACGAGCAGTACTTC.

This clonotype was seen many times. The CDR3 DNA reads as TGTGCCAGCAGTCAGACAGGGGGTGGTTTCCGGGTTACTGAAGCTTTCTTT. Protein: CASSQTGGGFRVTEAFF. The rearrangement joins TRBV12-3 or TRBV12-4 to TRBJ1-1; 9 nucleotides match TRBD1. The CDR3 consists of 17 residues. Trimming at V came to 5 bases and at J to 5 bases, leaving 15 bases not matched to a gene.

This clonotype was seen just once. The germline gene is not matched at one end of the junction; a read error may be the cause. This chain connects TRBV9 to TRBJ2-7, with D possibly TRBD2 on 6 matching bases. The germline CDR1 and CDR2 sequences are SGDLS and YYNGEE. The CDR3 is made up of 13 amino acids. For the CDR3, the DNA is TGTGCCAGCAGCGCGGGACTTTCCTGCGAGCAGTACTTC. Protein sequence: CASSAGLSCEQYF. Looking up the rest from reference TRBV9 and TRBJ2-7 gives the full variable domain: DSGVTQTPKHLITATGQRVTLRCSPRSGDLSVYWYQQSLDQGLQFLIQYYNGEERAKGNILERFSAQQFPDLHSELNLSSLELGDSALYFCASSAGLSCEQYFGPGTRLTVT.

In its sample, this clonotype was seen many times. The J gene is TRBJ2-7, the V gene TRBV6-2 or TRBV6-3; D unclear. The V end lost 6 bases, the J end lost 3 bases, and 9 bases lay between the germline ends. Germline V gene data show CDR1 as MNHEY and CDR2 as SVGEGT. This CDR3 contains 12 residues. CDR3 sequence (DNA): TGTGCCAGCAGCCAACTCAACTACGAGCAGTACTTC. Translating gives CASSQLNYEQYF.

This clonotype was detected ten times or more. This rearrangement joins TRBV2 to TRBJ2-5, with D unclear. The V end was cut by 5 bases, the J end by 1 base, with 11 bases between. Looked up from germline, CDR1 is SNHLY and CDR2 is FYNNEI. This CDR3 has 14 amino acids. Here the CDR3 DNA reads TGTGCCAGCAGTAAACAGTCGACCCAAGAGACCCAGTACTTC. Its translation: CASSKQSTQETQYF.

This clonotype was seen ten or more times. The chain couples TRBV5-6 to TRBJ2-2, with D possibly being TRBD2 (5 bases). Deletions cut 0 bases from V and 0 bases from J, with 9 bases between. Looked up from germline, CDR1 is SGHDT and CDR2 is YYEEEE. The CDR3 spans 16 residues. The DNA of the CDR3 is TGTGCCAGCAGCTTGGAATGGCGGGCGAACACCGGGGAGCTGTTTTTT. This gives the protein CASSLEWRANTGELFF.

There are a few counts of this clonotype. One end of the junction is discordant with germline, which a read error may explain. The chain recombines TRBV6-4 with TRBJ1-1, with 9 bases fitting TRBD1. The CDR3 has 14 residues. Germline V gene data show CDR1 as MRHNA and CDR2 as SNTAGT. DNA for the CDR3: TGTGCCGGCAGCCTGACAGGGGGGAACACTGAAGCTTTCTTT. It specifies CAGSLTGGNTEAFF.

With regard to this clonotype: This CDR3 fails to terminate in the conserved phenylalanine or tryptophan, so it likely reflects a read error. The chain combines TRBV4-1 with TRBJ2-1; no clear D. This CDR3 has 14 residues. CDR1 and CDR2 from the germline V gene are MGHRA and YSYEKL. The V end lost 9 bases, the J end lost 0 bases, and 12 bases lay between the germline ends. The CDR3 here is CASVSMSSYNEQFL. CDR3 sequence (DNA): TGCGCCAGTGTTAGCATGAGCTCCTACAATGAGCAGTTCCTC.

This chain uses TRBV18 with TRBJ2-7; D call uncertain. The CDR3 runs 16 residues. V lost 2 bases and J 4 bases, leaving 18 bases between the germline ends. Per the germline V gene, CDR1 is KGHSH and CDR2 is LQKENI. The DNA of the CDR3 is TGTGCCAGCTCACCAGCAACAGCTCGAATCGGGTACGAGCAGTACTTC. Translated, it gives CASSPATARIGYEQYF.

Remarks on this clonotype: A much larger clone differs by one base, so this may be a read error. The chain joins TRBV14 to TRBJ2-7, with unresolved D. Germline V gene data show CDR1 as SGHDN and CDR2 as FVKESK. The CDR3 has 12 amino acids. For the CDR3, the DNA is TGTGCCAGCAGCCTTCTAGGCTACGAGCTGTACTTC. This encodes CASSLLGYELYF. Together with reference TRBV14 and TRBJ2-7, the CDR3 gives the full variable domain: EAGVTQFPSHSVIEKGQTVTLRCDPISGHDNLYWYRRVMGKEIKFLLHFVKESKQDESGMPNNRFLAERTGGTYSTLKVQPAELEDSGVYFCASSLLGYELYFGPGTRLTVT.

In regard to this clonotype: At one of its ends the junction is not consistent with the germline gene, which may arise from a read error. V usage is TRBV19 and J usage is TRBJ1-5, with a possible D match to TRBD1 (5 bases). Germline V gives CDR1 LNHDA, CDR2 SQIVND (reference sequence). The CDR3 has 15 residues. The CDR3 reads CAGSIGGSRNQPQHF. In nucleotides, the CDR3 is TGTGCCGGTAGTATCGGGGGTTCGCGCAATCAGCCCCAGCATTTT. Looking up the rest from reference TRBV19 and TRBJ1-5 gives the full variable domain: DGGITQSPKYLFRKEGQNVTLSCEQNLNHDAMYWYRQDPGQGLRLIYYSQIVNDFQKGDIAEGYSVSREKKESFPLTVTSAQKNPTAFYLCAGSIGGSRNQPQHFGDGTRLSIL.

This clonotype was counted at least ten times. The chain carries TRBV5-1 and TRBJ1-1; no clear D gene. V lost 1 base, J lost 0 bases, and 13 bases lay in between. Germline V gene data show CDR1 as SGHRS and CDR2 as YFSETQ. The CDR3 is 16 amino acids. The CDR3 nucleotides are TGCGCCAGCAGCTTGTGGCTAGGCGACATGAACACTGAAGCTTTCTTT. Its translation: CASSLWLGDMNTEAFF.